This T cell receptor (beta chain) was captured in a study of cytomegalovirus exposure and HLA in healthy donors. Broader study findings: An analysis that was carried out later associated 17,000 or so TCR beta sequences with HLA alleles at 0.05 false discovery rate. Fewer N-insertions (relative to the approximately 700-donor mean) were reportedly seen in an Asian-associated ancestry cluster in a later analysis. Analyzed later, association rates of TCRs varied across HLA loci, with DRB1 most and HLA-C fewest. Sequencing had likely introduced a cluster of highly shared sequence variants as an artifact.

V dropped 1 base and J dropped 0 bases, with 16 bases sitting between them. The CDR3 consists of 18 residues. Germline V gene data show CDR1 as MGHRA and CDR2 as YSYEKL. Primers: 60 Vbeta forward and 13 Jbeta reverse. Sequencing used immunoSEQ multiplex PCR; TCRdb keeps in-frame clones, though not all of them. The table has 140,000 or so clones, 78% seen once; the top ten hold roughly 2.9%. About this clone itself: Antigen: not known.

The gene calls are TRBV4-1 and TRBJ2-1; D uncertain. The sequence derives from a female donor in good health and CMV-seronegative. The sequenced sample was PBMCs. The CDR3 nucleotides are TGCGCCAGCAGCCAAGTTGACTTGGGTTTGAGCTCCTACAATGAGCAGTTCTTC. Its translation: CASSQVDLGLSSYNEQFF.